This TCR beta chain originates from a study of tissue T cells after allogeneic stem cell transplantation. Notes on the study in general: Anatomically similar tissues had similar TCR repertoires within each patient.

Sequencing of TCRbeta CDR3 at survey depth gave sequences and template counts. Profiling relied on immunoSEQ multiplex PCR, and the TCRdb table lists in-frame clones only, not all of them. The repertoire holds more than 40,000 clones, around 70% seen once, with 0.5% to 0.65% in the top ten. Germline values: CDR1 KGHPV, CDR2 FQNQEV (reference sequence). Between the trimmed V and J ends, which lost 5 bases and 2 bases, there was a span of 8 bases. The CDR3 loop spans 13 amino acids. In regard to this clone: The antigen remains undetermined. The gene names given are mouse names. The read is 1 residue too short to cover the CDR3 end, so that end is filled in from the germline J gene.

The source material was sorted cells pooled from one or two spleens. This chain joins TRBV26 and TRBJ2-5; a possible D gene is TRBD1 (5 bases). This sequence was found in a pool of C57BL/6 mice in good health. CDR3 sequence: CASSLRGQDTQYF. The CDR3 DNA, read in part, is TGTGCCAGCAGTTTGAGGGGCCAAGACACCCAGTAC. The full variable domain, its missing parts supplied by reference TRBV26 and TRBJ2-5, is NSKVIQTPRYLVKGQGQKAKMRCIPEKGHPVVFWYQQNKNNEFKFLINFQNQEVLQQIDMTEKRFSAECPSNSPCSLEIQSSEAGDSALYLCASSLRGQDTQYFGPGTRLLVL.